These T cell receptor beta chains were read from a single sample in a study of robustness of blood B and T cell sequencing. TCRdb re-analysed the PCR reads in MiXCR, keeping a single row per CDR3 protein. The data show roughly 1,100 distinct CDR3 sequences, approximately 72% seen once. Sequencing input: peripheral blood. These receptors all come from a human donor in good health. CDR3s include the opening cysteine and the closing phenylalanine or tryptophan. The order of the fields is V gene, clone size, CDR3 protein. A row's size may be missing; if present it is once, few, many or a size class.

TRBV9	-	CASSVGGLGGPNNEQFF
TRBV10-3	few	CAISEGGDTQYF
TRBV10-3	-	CAISESWGAGELFF
TRBV10-3	-	CAITTEVGSLPFF
TRBV7-3	-	CASSETSGGGGLFF
TRBV3-1	-	CASSHLSGTGELFF
TRBV12-3/TRBV12-4	-	CASSLDGNQPQHF
TRBV13	-	CASSAVGGPSPLHF
TRBV4-1	-	CASSQSGQGDTEAFF
TRBV11-2	-	CASSLRQGFSTDTQYF
TRBV4-2	hyperexpanded	CASSRDILEGSYGYTF
TRBV18	-	CASSPDRGNGNEKLFF
TRBV10-3	-	CAISDTNQPQHF
TRBV15	-	CATSSTLGASGGVRDTQYF
TRBV29-1	-	CSGTGGYTEAFF
TRBV19	-	CASSSDANTGELFF
TRBV10-3	once	CAVRVKVDTEAFF
TRBV15	few	CATSRATSGDNEQFF
TRBV10-3	-	CAIRTGLNTEAFF
TRBV4-1	-	CASSLELAGREQYF
TRBV29-1	-	CSVRDITEAFF
TRBV2	-	CASSGESTDTQYF
TRBV29-1	-	CSVGRGQADTQYF
TRBV10-3	-	CAISESEGQGKDGYTF
TRBV5-1	-	CASSFRGPDTQYF
TRBV12-3/TRBV12-4	-	CASTEDSTYNEQFF
TRBV7-3	once	CASSLNGGGTGELFF
TRBV12-3/TRBV12-4	-	CASSLPMTGGSYGYTF
TRBV7-6	-	CASSSLSGEAYNEQFF
TRBV5-4	-	CASSWAGQKNTGELFF
TRBV3-1	few	CASSQDRLGPDTQYF
TRBV12-5	-	CASASFGRDQYF
TRBV29-1	-	CSVEDRSGGSRTGYTF
TRBV6-6	-	CASRIAGGGTQYF
TRBV15	-	CATSHFGGNEQYF
TRBV5-6	-	CASSSSPGQSLYGYTF
TRBV2	-	CASSPDSNQPQHF
TRBV5-5	once	CASSLAGVAYEQYF
TRBV7-7	-	CASSTGTGAYNEQFF
TRBV13	-	CASSIDRDWGSYEQYF
TRBV15	-	CATSRDSGGFYEQYF
TRBV30	-	CAWDRGSGANVLTF
TRBV6-1	few	CASMSGSTGNTEAFF
TRBV6-1	-	CASTTQGATEAFF
TRBV15	-	CATSRDSGEVGQPQHF
TRBV15	once	CATSRDSGELFF
TRBV20-1	-	CSARRGSGNTIYF
TRBV6-1	-	CASTNPGQGYNEQFF
TRBV12-3/TRBV12-4	-	CASNSKGGRSYGYTF
TRBV12-3/TRBV12-4	few	CASSPPGLRSYEQYF